Listed below are T cell receptor beta chains from one sample, sequenced in a study of T cells in Graves' hyperthyroidism and ophthalmopathy. TCRdb re-called the multiplex PCR reads through MiXCR, storing one row per CDR3 protein. Among 220,000 or so distinct CDR3 sequences listed, about 15% were seen once. The sequencing sample was made of blood. The receptors originated from a woman aged 18-29 years with Graves' ophthalmopathy. The CDR3 runs from the conserved cysteine through the conserved F or W. Fields, in order: CDR3 length, V gene, D gene, J gene, clone size, CDR3 protein, CDR3 DNA. The D gene is left open where the match is weak. The size entry is marked missing in some rows and otherwise reads once, few, many or a size class.

cdr3_length: 15; v_call: TRBV10-2; d_call: TRBD1; j_call: TRBJ1-2; clone_size: many; cdr3_aa: CASSEQGASNYGYTF; cdr3_nt: TGCGCCAGCAGTGAGCAGGGGGCGTCTAACTATGGCTACACCTTC
cdr3_length: 16; v_call: TRBV12-3/TRBV12-4; d_call: TRBD2; j_call: TRBJ2-1; clone_size: .; cdr3_aa: CASSYEGIGGDNEQFF; cdr3_nt: TGTGCCAGCAGTTACGAAGGGATCGGGGGGGATAATGAGCAGTTCTTC
cdr3_length: 20; v_call: TRBV4-2; d_call: TRBD1; j_call: TRBJ2-4; clone_size: few; cdr3_aa: CASSDDGTGLWGIAKNIQYF; cdr3_nt: TGTGCCAGCAGCGACGACGGGACAGGGCTTTGGGGTATAGCCAAAAACATTCAGTACTTC
cdr3_length: 16; v_call: TRBV28; d_call: .; j_call: TRBJ2-5; clone_size: many; cdr3_aa: CASSLSSRVAQETQYF; cdr3_nt: TGTGCCAGCAGTTTATCATCCAGGGTAGCCCAGGAGACCCAGTACTTC
cdr3_length: 13; v_call: TRBV7-2; d_call: .; j_call: TRBJ2-1; clone_size: many; cdr3_aa: CASSLPSFDEQFF; cdr3_nt: TGTGCCAGCAGCTTGCCTAGCTTCGATGAGCAGTTCTTC
cdr3_length: 14; v_call: TRBV5-1; d_call: TRBD1; j_call: TRBJ1-6; clone_size: many; cdr3_aa: CASSPGQENSPLHF; cdr3_nt: TGCGCCAGCAGCCCCGGACAGGAGAATTCACCCCTCCACTTT
cdr3_length: 24; v_call: TRBV6-1; d_call: .; j_call: TRBJ1-6; clone_size: .; cdr3_aa: CASTNQTSMYLCASTLVRDSPLHF; cdr3_nt: .
cdr3_length: 16; v_call: TRBV11-2; d_call: TRBD2; j_call: TRBJ2-1; clone_size: many; cdr3_aa: CASSAKLAGDLHEQFF; cdr3_nt: TGTGCCAGCAGCGCAAAACTAGCGGGAGACCTCCATGAGCAGTTCTTC
cdr3_length: 15; v_call: TRBV3-1; d_call: .; j_call: TRBJ1-2; clone_size: many; cdr3_aa: CASSQDGGRSYGYTF; cdr3_nt: TGTGCCAGCAGCCAAGACGGGGGAAGAAGCTATGGCTACACCTTC
cdr3_length: 17; v_call: TRBV12-3/TRBV12-4; d_call: TRBD2; j_call: TRBJ2-2; clone_size: many; cdr3_aa: CASSSRPAGVIGGELFF; cdr3_nt: TGTGCCAGCAGTTCCCGTCCAGCGGGAGTTATCGGCGGGGAGCTGTTTTTT
cdr3_length: 14; v_call: TRBV6-1; d_call: TRBD1; j_call: TRBJ2-7; clone_size: many; cdr3_aa: CASSSRDRAYEQYF; cdr3_nt: TGTGCCAGCAGTTCCCGGGACAGAGCCTACGAGCAGTACTTC
cdr3_length: 16; v_call: TRBV11-3; d_call: .; j_call: TRBJ2-3; clone_size: many; cdr3_aa: CASSLGVGMGTDTQYF; cdr3_nt: TGTGCCAGCAGCTTAGGGGTCGGGATGGGCACAGATACGCAGTATTTT
cdr3_length: 15; v_call: TRBV6-1; d_call: TRBD1; j_call: TRBJ2-5; clone_size: many; cdr3_aa: CASSSGTGEMETQYF; cdr3_nt: TGTGCCAGCAGCTCCGGGACAGGGGAAATGGAGACCCAGTACTTC
cdr3_length: 15; v_call: TRBV5-1; d_call: TRBD1; j_call: TRBJ1-2; clone_size: many; cdr3_aa: CASSFPGQGAYGYTF; cdr3_nt: TGCGCCAGCAGCTTTCCTGGACAGGGGGCCTATGGCTACACCTTC
cdr3_length: 17; v_call: TRBV27; d_call: TRBD1; j_call: TRBJ1-5; clone_size: medium-sized; cdr3_aa: CASSLASGQGSNQPQHF; cdr3_nt: TGTGCCAGCAGTTTGGCCTCCGGACAGGGAAGCAATCAGCCCCAGCATTTT
cdr3_length: 14; v_call: TRBV28; d_call: .; j_call: TRBJ2-7; clone_size: many; cdr3_aa: CASSLSLVAYEQYF; cdr3_nt: TGTGCCAGCAGTTTATCTTTGGTGGCCTACGAGCAGTACTTC
cdr3_length: 14; v_call: TRBV12-3/TRBV12-4; d_call: .; j_call: TRBJ1-6; clone_size: many; cdr3_aa: CASRAGVFNSPLHF; cdr3_nt: TGTGCCAGCAGGGCAGGGGTTTTTAATTCACCCCTCCACTTT
cdr3_length: 9; v_call: TRBV27; d_call: .; j_call: TRBJ2-1; clone_size: many; cdr3_aa: CASGDEQFF; cdr3_nt: TGTGCCAGTGGCGATGAGCAGTTCTTC
cdr3_length: 14; v_call: TRBV6-2/TRBV6-3; d_call: .; j_call: TRBJ2-2; clone_size: many; cdr3_aa: CASSYYPNTGELFF; cdr3_nt: TGTGCCAGCAGTTACTACCCAAATACCGGGGAGCTGTTTTTT
cdr3_length: 15; v_call: TRBV3-1; d_call: TRBD2; j_call: TRBJ2-5; clone_size: .; cdr3_aa: CASRSSGVRQETQYF; cdr3_nt: TGTGCCAGCAGATCTAGCGGGGTAAGACAAGAGACCCAGTACTTC
cdr3_length: 16; v_call: TRBV7-8; d_call: .; j_call: TRBJ2-5; clone_size: many; cdr3_aa: CASSLIYIRREETQYF; cdr3_nt: TGTGCCAGCAGCTTAATTTACATCCGTCGGGAGGAGACCCAGTACTTC
cdr3_length: 12; v_call: TRBV20-1; d_call: .; j_call: TRBJ1-5; clone_size: many; cdr3_aa: CSAPDGNQPQHF; cdr3_nt: TGCAGTGCCCCCGACGGGAATCAGCCCCAGCATTTT
cdr3_length: 12; v_call: TRBV6-1; d_call: .; j_call: TRBJ1-1; clone_size: many; cdr3_aa: CASSTRTVEAFF; cdr3_nt: TGTGCCAGCAGTACCCGGACAGTTGAAGCTTTCTTT
cdr3_length: 15; v_call: TRBV5-1; d_call: .; j_call: TRBJ1-3; clone_size: many; cdr3_aa: CASSLNGGSGNTIYF; cdr3_nt: TGCGCCAGCAGCTTGAACGGAGGCTCTGGAAACACCATATATTTT
cdr3_length: 15; v_call: TRBV2; d_call: .; j_call: TRBJ1-5; clone_size: many; cdr3_aa: CASRPYQDSNQPQHF; cdr3_nt: TGTGCCAGCAGGCCGTACCAGGACAGCAATCAGCCCCAGCATTTT
cdr3_length: 15; v_call: TRBV9; d_call: .; j_call: TRBJ1-2; clone_size: many; cdr3_aa: CASSALDRTNYGYTF; cdr3_nt: TGTGCCAGCAGCGCTCTAGACAGGACTAACTATGGCTACACCTTC
cdr3_length: 16; v_call: TRBV7-9; d_call: TRBD1; j_call: TRBJ2-4; clone_size: many; cdr3_aa: CASSPGTGGRRDIQYF; cdr3_nt: TGTGCCAGCAGCCCCGGGACAGGGGGCCGTAGGGACATTCAGTACTTC
cdr3_length: 15; v_call: TRBV12-3/TRBV12-4; d_call: TRBD1; j_call: TRBJ1-2; clone_size: .; cdr3_aa: CASSLAGAGGASYTF; cdr3_nt: TGTGCCAGCAGTTTAGCAGGGGCAGGGGGCGCGAGCTACACCTTC
cdr3_length: 13; v_call: TRBV11-2; d_call: .; j_call: TRBJ2-5; clone_size: many; cdr3_aa: CASSLGRQETQYF; cdr3_nt: TGTGCCAGCAGCTTAGGGAGACAAGAGACCCAGTACTTC
cdr3_length: 15; v_call: TRBV28; d_call: TRBD1; j_call: TRBJ1-1; clone_size: many; cdr3_aa: CASSGWGQGDTEAFF; cdr3_nt: TGTGCCAGCAGTGGGTGGGGACAGGGGGACACTGAAGCTTTCTTT
cdr3_length: 11; v_call: TRBV20-1; d_call: .; j_call: TRBJ2-1; clone_size: many; cdr3_aa: CSASLYNEQFF; cdr3_nt: TGCAGTGCTAGCTTATACAATGAGCAGTTCTTC
cdr3_length: 14; v_call: TRBV9; d_call: .; j_call: TRBJ2-3; clone_size: many; cdr3_aa: CASSGVAPTDTQYF; cdr3_nt: TGTGCCAGCAGCGGTGTGGCACCCACAGATACGCAGTATTTT
cdr3_length: 16; v_call: TRBV28; d_call: TRBD1; j_call: TRBJ2-3; clone_size: .; cdr3_aa: CASSLTGGAGKDTQYF; cdr3_nt: TGTGCCAGCAGTTTGACAGGGGGCGCGGGAAAAGATACGCAGTATTTT
cdr3_length: 13; v_call: TRBV7-2; d_call: .; j_call: TRBJ1-5; clone_size: many; cdr3_aa: CASSPRVLQPQHF; cdr3_nt: TGTGCCAGCAGCCCCAGGGTGCTCCAGCCCCAGCATTTT
cdr3_length: 14; v_call: TRBV11-2; d_call: .; j_call: TRBJ2-7; clone_size: many; cdr3_aa: CASSLGSFGYEQYF; cdr3_nt: TGTGCCAGCAGCTTAGGTTCCTTCGGGTACGAGCAGTACTTC
cdr3_length: 14; v_call: TRBV12-3/TRBV12-4; d_call: TRBD1; j_call: TRBJ1-1; clone_size: .; cdr3_aa: CASTGPGQGAEAFF; cdr3_nt: TGTGCCAGCACTGGGCCGGGACAGGGCGCTGAAGCTTTCTTT
cdr3_length: 15; v_call: TRBV4-1; d_call: TRBD2; j_call: TRBJ2-7; clone_size: many; cdr3_aa: CASSQVAGGNYEQYF; cdr3_nt: TGCGCCAGCAGCCAAGTCGCGGGGGGTAACTACGAGCAGTACTTC
cdr3_length: 13; v_call: TRBV19; d_call: .; j_call: TRBJ1-2; clone_size: .; cdr3_aa: CASTGQGNSGYTF; cdr3_nt: TGTGCCAGTACGGGCCAGGGGAACAGTGGCTACACCTTC
cdr3_length: 15; v_call: TRBV6-2/TRBV6-3; d_call: .; j_call: TRBJ1-1; clone_size: many; cdr3_aa: CASTLHRPRGTEAFF; cdr3_nt: TGTGCCAGCACTTTACATCGCCCCAGGGGAACTGAAGCTTTCTTT
cdr3_length: 16; v_call: TRBV13; d_call: TRBD1; j_call: TRBJ2-7; clone_size: .; cdr3_aa: CASSQGAGTGTYEQYF; cdr3_nt: TGTGCCAGCAGCCAGGGGGCCGGGACAGGTACCTACGAGCAGTACTTC
cdr3_length: 13; v_call: TRBV5-6; d_call: .; j_call: TRBJ2-1; clone_size: many; cdr3_aa: CASSTQGSGEQFF; cdr3_nt: TGTGCCAGCAGCACACAGGGTTCTGGTGAGCAGTTCTTC
cdr3_length: 13; v_call: TRBV6-2/TRBV6-3; d_call: .; j_call: TRBJ1-5; clone_size: many; cdr3_aa: CASSWGGGQPQHF; cdr3_nt: TGTGCCAGCAGCTGGGGGGGGGGGCAGCCCCAGCATTTT
cdr3_length: 16; v_call: TRBV11-2; d_call: .; j_call: TRBJ1-1; clone_size: many; cdr3_aa: CASSFIPARGSTEAFF; cdr3_nt: TGTGCCAGCAGCTTCATCCCGGCCAGAGGTTCTACTGAAGCTTTCTTT
cdr3_length: 15; v_call: TRBV11-2; d_call: .; j_call: TRBJ1-2; clone_size: .; cdr3_aa: CASSLEGRDGYGYTF; cdr3_nt: TGTGCCAGCAGCTTAGAGGGACGGGACGGTTATGGCTACACCTTC
cdr3_length: 15; v_call: TRBV4-1; d_call: .; j_call: TRBJ2-1; clone_size: few; cdr3_aa: CASSQDLGPYNEQFF; cdr3_nt: TGCGCCAGCAGCCAAGATCTAGGACCTTACAATGAGCAGTTCTTC
cdr3_length: 11; v_call: TRBV4-1; d_call: .; j_call: TRBJ1-1; clone_size: many; cdr3_aa: CASSQGPEAFF; cdr3_nt: TGCGCCAGCAGCCAAGGCCCTGAAGCTTTCTTT
cdr3_length: 15; v_call: TRBV29-1; d_call: TRBD2; j_call: TRBJ2-3; clone_size: many; cdr3_aa: CSVVPDGEGTDTQYF; cdr3_nt: TGCAGCGTTGTCCCTGACGGGGAGGGAACAGATACGCAGTATTTT
cdr3_length: 15; v_call: TRBV9; d_call: .; j_call: TRBJ2-1; clone_size: few; cdr3_aa: CASSTTGSSYNEQFF; cdr3_nt: TGTGCCAGCAGCACAACGGGGAGCTCCTACAATGAGCAGTTCTTC
cdr3_length: 16; v_call: TRBV20-1; d_call: TRBD2; j_call: TRBJ2-1; clone_size: .; cdr3_aa: CSARVTGGSSYNEQFF; cdr3_nt: TGCAGTGCTAGAGTTACGGGCGGGAGCTCCTACAATGAGCAGTTCTTC
cdr3_length: 14; v_call: TRBV29-1; d_call: TRBD2; j_call: TRBJ2-7; clone_size: many; cdr3_aa: CSVSGSGGSYEQYF; cdr3_nt: TGCAGCGTTTCCGGTAGCGGGGGATCCTACGAGCAGTACTTC
cdr3_length: 13; v_call: TRBV27; d_call: .; j_call: TRBJ2-3; clone_size: many; cdr3_aa: CASSLRNTDTQYF; cdr3_nt: TGTGCCAGCAGTTTAAGGAACACAGATACGCAGTATTTT
cdr3_length: 14; v_call: TRBV2; d_call: .; j_call: TRBJ2-7; clone_size: once; cdr3_aa: CASSGEGGSYEQYF; cdr3_nt: TGTGCCAGCAGTGGGGAGGGGGGCTCCTACGAGCAGTACTTC
cdr3_length: 16; v_call: TRBV5-1; d_call: .; j_call: TRBJ2-1; clone_size: many; cdr3_aa: CASSLDLSGNYNEQFF; cdr3_nt: TGCGCCAGCAGCTTGGATCTTAGCGGAAACTACAATGAGCAGTTCTTC
cdr3_length: 14; v_call: TRBV3-1; d_call: TRBD1; j_call: TRBJ1-2; clone_size: many; cdr3_aa: CASSPETGVYGYTF; cdr3_nt: TGTGCCAGCAGCCCAGAGACAGGGGTCTATGGCTACACCTTC
cdr3_length: 15; v_call: TRBV30; d_call: TRBD1; j_call: TRBJ2-7; clone_size: many; cdr3_aa: CAWSTGTGVTYEQYF; cdr3_nt: TGTGCCTGGAGTACCGGGACAGGGGTAACCTACGAGCAGTACTTC